This entry lists 16 T cell receptor beta chains sequenced from one sample in a study of identifying expanded T cells in peripheral blood. Produced via immunoSEQ multiplex PCR; TCRdb's table is partial and in-frame only. The sample holds about 78,000 clones, approximately 84% seen once. Source material: blood. These receptors all come from a person between 18 and 75 years old in good health.

The chain recombines TRBV7-2 with TRBJ2-1, with unresolved D. The CDR3 totals 13 residues. In germline, CDR1 is SGHTA, CDR2 FQGNSA. V was trimmed by 1 base and J by 8 bases, leaving 9 bases between them. CDR3 sequence: CASSLVAVDEQFF. CDR3 DNA sequence: TGTGCCAGCAGCTTAGTGGCCGTCGATGAGCAGTTCTTC.

Note on this clone: The limits of the CDR3 on the DNA are not certain, so only TCRdb's listed CDR3 is given. The chain recombines TRBV27 with TRBJ1-5; TRBD1 is the table's D call and was not checked against the DNA. The germline gives CDR1 MNHEY, CDR2 SMNVEV (reference sequence). The length of the CDR3 is 16 amino acids, counting both ends. CDR3 amino acids: CASSSSGQGAGQPQHF.

This clone occurred once. The CDR3 DNA follows: TGTGCCAGCAGTTCCCCGGGAAGCGGGGTCGAGCAGTACTTC. Encoded protein: CASSSPGSGVEQYF. The V call is TRBV11-2, the J call TRBJ2-7; TRBD2 aligns across 7 bases. The CDR3 runs 14 residues. Trimming cost V 6 bases and J 6 bases; bases outside gene matches: 11. CDR1 is SGHAT and CDR2 is FQNNGV in the germline V gene.

The rearrangement links TRBV2 to TRBJ2-1; perhaps TRBD1 as D (5 bases). Per the germline V gene, CDR1 is SNHLY and CDR2 is FYNNEI. Trimming removed 6 bases from V and 6 bases from J, with 18 bases in between. The CDR3 is made up of 15 amino acids. In DNA, the CDR3 is TGTGCCAGCAGGGAGATCAGGGCAACCTCCAATGAGCAGTTCTTC. Protein: CASREIRATSNEQFF.

The J gene is TRBJ2-3, the V gene TRBV28; 11 positions match TRBD2. The CDR3 spans 16 residues. CDR1 MDHEN and CDR2 SYDVKM come from the germline V gene. Unmatched junction bases numbered 1, after V lost 2 bases and J lost 0 bases. The CDR3 protein is CASSLGLAGSTDTQYF. The CDR3 DNA reads as TGTGCCAGCAGTTTAGGACTAGCGGGCAGCACAGATACGCAGTATTTT.

The rearrangement uses TRBV25-1 and TRBJ2-2, with D maybe TRBD2 (7 bases). The CDR3 length is 15 residues. Germline lookup yields CDR1 MGHDK and CDR2 SYGVNS. Trimming took 4 bases from V and 3 from J, leaving 12 bases between them. The CDR3 loop is CASSAPGGHTGELFF. The CDR3 bases are TGTGCCAGCAGTGCCCCGGGGGGCCACACCGGGGAGCTGTTTTTT.

V is TRBV10-3 and J is TRBJ2-7; D not resolved. V dropped 3 bases and J dropped 3 bases, with 12 bases sitting between them. Per the germline V gene, CDR1 is ENHRY and CDR2 is SYGVKD. The CDR3 is 14 amino acids. CDR3 in amino acids: CAISELAANYEQYF. CDR3 in DNA: TGTGCCATCAGTGAATTAGCAGCAAACTACGAGCAGTACTTC.

The rearrangement uses TRBV2 and TRBJ1-3; 7 bases map to TRBD1. Germline values: CDR1 SNHLY, CDR2 FYNNEI. The CDR3 contains 19 residues. V was clipped by 4 bases and J by 8 bases; unmatched bases: 23. The CDR3 is CASSGAGTDPYRSGDTIYF. CDR3 coding DNA: TGTGCCAGCAGTGGGGCCGGGACAGACCCCTATCGTTCTGGGGACACCATATATTTT.

The chain is built from TRBV2 and TRBJ1-5, with TRBD1 matching 7 bases. Germline V gene lookup returns CDR1 SNHLY and CDR2 FYNNEI. CDR3 length equals 14 residues. Trimming at V came to 4 bases and at J to 7 bases, leaving 7 bases not matched to a gene. The DNA for the CDR3 is TGTGCCAGCAGTGTAGTGAGGGGGCGACAGCCCCAGCATTTT. Amino acids: CASSVVRGRQPQHF. Filled out from reference TRBV2 and TRBJ1-5, the complete variable domain reads EPEVTQTPSHQVTQMGQEVILRCVPISNHLYFYWYRQILGQKVEFLVSFYNNEISEKSEIFDDQFSVERPDGSNFTLKIRSTKLEDSAMYFCASSVVRGRQPQHFGDGTRLSIL.

The chain combines TRBV2 with TRBJ2-3, with D possibly TRBD1 on 6 matching bases. Germline CDR1 SNHLY, CDR2 FYNNEI. CDR3 length: 14 residues. With 4 bases removed from V and 2 bases from J, the gap between germline ends came to 10 bases. CDR3 residues: CASSVGHDTDTQYF. The CDR3 coding sequence is TGTGCCAGCAGTGTGGGACATGACACAGATACGCAGTATTTT.

V gene TRBV7-8 combines with J gene TRBJ2-7; maybe TRBD1 (5 bases). Looked up from germline, CDR1 is SGHVS and CDR2 is FQNEAQ. Trimming took off 1 base at V and 0 bases at J, with 10 bases between the two ends. This CDR3 has 15 amino acids. The CDR3: CASSLGSRDSYEQYF. The CDR3 DNA reads as TGTGCCAGCAGCTTAGGCTCCAGGGACTCCTACGAGCAGTACTTC.

This clone appeared once. The CDR3 region has the DNA TGTGCCAGCAGTGCACAGGACCCTGAAGCTTTCTTT. Translating gives CASSAQDPEAFF. The chain is built from TRBV28 and TRBJ1-1, with D possibly TRBD1 on 5 matching bases. Germline values: CDR1 MDHEN, CDR2 SYDVKM. The CDR3 runs to 12 residues. V was pared by 5 bases and J by 6 bases, with 10 bases between.

The chain joins TRBV7-2 to TRBJ2-5; D possibly uses TRBD1 or TRBD2 (5 bases each). Germline CDR1 is SGHTA and CDR2 is FQGNSA. Trimming shortened V by 5 bases and J by 5 bases, and 18 bases separated the two germline ends. The CDR3 contains 15 residues. CDR3 coding DNA: TGTGCCAGCAGCCTGTCCGGGACCGAAAGGGAGACCCAGTACTTC. It codes for CASSLSGTERETQYF. The full variable domain, with the rest looked up from reference TRBV7-2 and TRBJ2-5, is GAGVSQSPSNKVTEKGKDVELRCDPISGHTALYWYRQSLGQGLEFLIYFQGNSAPDKSGLPSDRFSAERTGGSVSTLTIQRTQQEDSAVYLCASSLSGTERETQYFGPGTRLLVL.

This sequence joins TRBV5-8 and TRBJ2-1; D is ambiguous. The germline V and J ends were trimmed by 4 bases and 3 bases, with 5 bases remaining between them. Germline CDR1 and CDR2: SGHTS and YDEGEE. There are 12 residues in the CDR3. This chain's CDR3 is CASSQNYNEQFF. The CDR3 DNA reads as TGTGCCAGCAGCCAGAACTACAATGAGCAGTTCTTC.

The chain joins TRBV11-1 to TRBJ2-1; D may match TRBD1 or TRBD2 (5 bases each). The germline V gene encodes CDR1 SGHAT and CDR2 FQDESV (reference sequence). This CDR3 contains 14 residues. The V and J ends lost 5 bases and 4 bases respectively, with 12 bases between them. The CDR3 DNA follows: TGTGCCAGCAGCAACGAGGGGTCGTACAATGAGCAGTTCTTC. Its protein product is CASSNEGSYNEQFF.

The CDR3 DNA reads TGTGCCAGCAGCTTGTTCGACAGGGTGAAGGGCTACACCTTC. Its translation is CASSLFDRVKGYTF. The chain couples TRBV5-5 to TRBJ1-2, with 7 bases aligning to TRBD1. The CDR3 is made up of 14 amino acids. Germline CDR1 is SGHKS and CDR2 is YYEKEE (reference sequence). V was clipped by 1 base and J by 8 bases; unmatched bases: 8.